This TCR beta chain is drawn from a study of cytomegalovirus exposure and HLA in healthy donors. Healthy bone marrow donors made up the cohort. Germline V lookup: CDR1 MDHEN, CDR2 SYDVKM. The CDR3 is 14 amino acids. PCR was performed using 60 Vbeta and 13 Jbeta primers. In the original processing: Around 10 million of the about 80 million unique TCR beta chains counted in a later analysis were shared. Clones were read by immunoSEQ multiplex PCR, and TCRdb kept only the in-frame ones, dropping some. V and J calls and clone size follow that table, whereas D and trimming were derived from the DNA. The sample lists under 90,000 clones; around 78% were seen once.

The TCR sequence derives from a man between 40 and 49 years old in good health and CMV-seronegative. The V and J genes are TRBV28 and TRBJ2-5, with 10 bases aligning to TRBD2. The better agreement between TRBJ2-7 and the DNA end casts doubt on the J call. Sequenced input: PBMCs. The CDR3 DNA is TGTGCCAGCAGGACGAGCGGGGGGGTCTACGAGCAGTACTTC. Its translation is CASRTSGGVYEQYF.